Below, 9 T cell receptor beta chains from the same sample are listed, as sequenced in a study of cytomegalovirus exposure and HLA in healthy donors. A multiplex PCR was run with 60 Vbeta primers and 13 Jbeta primers. Only in-frame clones appear in the TCRdb table, and some are missing; sequencing was by immunoSEQ multiplex PCR. This table has roughly 120,000 clones, about 70% appearing once. Sequences were obtained from PBMCs. The receptors stem from a middle-aged woman in good health and CMV-seronegative.

This clone showed up just a few times. The rearrangement joins TRBV4-2 to TRBJ2-5; a weak D match, TRBD2 (5 bases). The V gene lost 4 bases and the J gene lost 5 bases, with 20 bases spanning the gap. The CDR3 extends over 16 amino acids. Germline lookup yields CDR1 LGHNA and CDR2 YNFKEQ. The CDR3 region is CASSPRYPGSGETQYF. CDR3 DNA sequence: TGTGCCAGCAGCCCGAGATACCCGGGGTCGGGGGAGACCCAGTACTTC.

The chain links TRBV4-2 to TRBJ2-1; 9 bases map to TRBD2. Germline V gene sequence: CDR1 LGHNA, CDR2 YNFKEQ. Trimming took 2 bases from V and 4 from J; bases not matched to a gene: 9. The CDR3 is 17 amino acids. The CDR3 DNA is TGTGCCAGCAGCCAACCCGGGGCGGGGGGGCCGTACAATGAGCAGTTCTTC. Protein: CASSQPGAGGPYNEQFF.

V gene TRBV7-2 combines with J gene TRBJ1-5; D might be TRBD1 (6 bases). Per the germline V gene, CDR1 is SGHTA and CDR2 is FQGNSA. Between the trimmed V and J ends, which lost 4 bases and 2 bases, there was a span of 6 bases. The CDR3 contains 13 residues. This chain's CDR3 is CASSYRGNQPQHF. CDR3 coding DNA: TGTGCCAGCAGCTACAGGGGCAATCAGCCCCAGCATTTT. The whole variable domain, remainder taken from reference TRBV7-2 and TRBJ1-5, is GAGVSQSPSNKVTEKGKDVELRCDPISGHTALYWYRQSLGQGLEFLIYFQGNSAPDKSGLPSDRFSAERTGGSVSTLTIQRTQQEDSAVYLCASSYRGNQPQHFGDGTRLSIL.

This chain uses TRBV7-8 with TRBJ2-1, with 9 bases identical to TRBD2. CDR3 length: 20 residues. The germline V gene has CDR1 SGHVS and CDR2 FQNEAQ. J lost 2 bases, V lost 1 base, and 15 bases had no gene match. CDR3 protein: CASSLVVGLREGPPYNEQFF. DNA for the CDR3: TGTGCCAGCAGCTTAGTTGTAGGTTTGCGGGAGGGCCCCCCCTACAATGAGCAGTTCTTC.

Here the CDR3 reads CASSLTRVLYF. The CDR3, as DNA: TGTGCCAGCAGCTTAACCCGAGTTCTGTACTTC. This chain connects TRBV7-2 to TRBJ2-7; D is unresolved. V lost 2 bases and J 12 bases, leaving 11 bases between the germline ends. In germline, CDR1 is SGHTA, CDR2 FQGNSA. This CDR3 region has 11 residues.

The chain links TRBV4-3 to TRBJ1-4; D not resolved. CDR1 is LGHNA and CDR2 is YSLEER in the germline V gene. V lost 1 base to trimming and J lost 8 bases, with 14 bases between them. CDR3 size: 15 residues. The CDR3 spells CASSQGDDGMEKLFF. CDR3 DNA sequence: TGCGCCAGCAGCCAAGGCGATGACGGGATGGAAAAACTGTTTTTT.

This clone was found a few times. The CDR3 bases are TGTGCCTGGAGTCTAGCGGGAGTAGAGAGTGAGCAGTTCTTC. Protein product: CAWSLAGVESEQFF. The chain carries TRBV30 and TRBJ2-1, with 10 nucleotides matching TRBD2. Per the germline V gene, CDR1 is GTSNPN and CDR2 is SVGIG (reference sequence). The J segment lost 9 bases and the V segment lost 2 bases, leaving 7 bases of the junction unmatched. The CDR3 extends over 14 amino acids.

This clone showed up just a few times. V usage is TRBV12-5 and J usage is TRBJ2-7, with D perhaps TRBD2 (5 bases). Germline V gives CDR1 LGHNT, CDR2 FRNRAP. The CDR3 has 14 amino acids. The V end lost 0 bases, the J end lost 4 bases, and 10 bases lay between the germline ends. The CDR3 DNA reads TGTGCTAGTGGTTTGGTACCGGACTCATACGAGCAGTACTTC. The encoded protein is CASGLVPDSYEQYF.

The chain uses TRBV18 and TRBJ1-4; unclear D gene. The CDR3 is made up of 11 amino acids. Per the germline V gene, CDR1 is KGHSH and CDR2 is LQKENI. V dropped 4 bases and J dropped 10 bases, with 7 bases sitting between them. Here the CDR3 DNA reads TGTGCCAGCTCACGGCAGGCAAAACTGTTTTTT. Its translation: CASSRQAKLFF.